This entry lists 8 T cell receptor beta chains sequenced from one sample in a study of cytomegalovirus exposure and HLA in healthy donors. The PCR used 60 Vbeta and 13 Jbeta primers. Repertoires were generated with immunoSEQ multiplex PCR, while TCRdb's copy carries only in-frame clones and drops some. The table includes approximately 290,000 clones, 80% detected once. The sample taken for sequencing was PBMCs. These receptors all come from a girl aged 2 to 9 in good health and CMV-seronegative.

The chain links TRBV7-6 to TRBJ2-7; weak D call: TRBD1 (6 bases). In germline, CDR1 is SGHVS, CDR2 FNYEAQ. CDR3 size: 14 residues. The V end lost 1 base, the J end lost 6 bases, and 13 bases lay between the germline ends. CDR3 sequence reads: CASSLGTVTIEQYF. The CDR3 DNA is TGTGCCAGCAGCTTAGGGACAGTCACCATCGAGCAGTACTTC.

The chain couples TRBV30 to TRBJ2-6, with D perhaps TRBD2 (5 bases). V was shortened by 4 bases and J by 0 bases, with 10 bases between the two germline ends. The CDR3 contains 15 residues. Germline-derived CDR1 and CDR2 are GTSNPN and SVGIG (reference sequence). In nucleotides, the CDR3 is TGTGCCTGGAAGCGGCCTGGCTCTGGGGCCAACGTCCTGACTTTC. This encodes CAWKRPGSGANVLTF.

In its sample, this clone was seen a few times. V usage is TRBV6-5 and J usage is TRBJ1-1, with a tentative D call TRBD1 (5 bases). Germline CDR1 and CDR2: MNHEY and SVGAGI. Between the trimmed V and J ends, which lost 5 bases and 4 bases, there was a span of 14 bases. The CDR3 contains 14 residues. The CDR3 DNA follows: TGTGCCAGCAGTCTACACAGGTCTGGCACTGAAGCTTTCTTT. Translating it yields CASSLHRSGTEAFF.

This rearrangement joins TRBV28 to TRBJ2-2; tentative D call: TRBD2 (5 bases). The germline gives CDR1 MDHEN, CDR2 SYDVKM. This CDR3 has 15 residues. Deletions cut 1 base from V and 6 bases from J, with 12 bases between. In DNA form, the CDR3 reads TGTGCCAGCAGTTTATCCCTAGCCGGGGCCGGGGAGCTGTTTTTT. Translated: CASSLSLAGAGELFF.

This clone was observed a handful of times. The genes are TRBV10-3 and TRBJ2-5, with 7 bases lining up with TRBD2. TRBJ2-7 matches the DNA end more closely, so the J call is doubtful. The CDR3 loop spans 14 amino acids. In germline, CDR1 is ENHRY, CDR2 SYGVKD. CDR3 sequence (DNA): TGTGCCATCAAGACTAGCAGCAGTTACTACGAGCAGTACTTC. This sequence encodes CAIKTSSSYYEQYF.

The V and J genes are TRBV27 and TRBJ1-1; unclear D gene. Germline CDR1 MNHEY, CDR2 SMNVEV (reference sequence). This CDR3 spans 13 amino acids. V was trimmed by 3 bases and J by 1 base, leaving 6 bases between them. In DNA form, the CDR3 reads TGTGCCAGCAGTTTGAGAGGGAACACTGAAGCTTTCTTT. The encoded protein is CASSLRGNTEAFF.

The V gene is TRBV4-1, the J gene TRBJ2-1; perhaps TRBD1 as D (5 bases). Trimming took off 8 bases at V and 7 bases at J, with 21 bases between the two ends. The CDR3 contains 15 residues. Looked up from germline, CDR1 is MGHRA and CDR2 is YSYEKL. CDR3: CASGAPTRGLNEQFF. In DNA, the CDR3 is TGCGCCAGCGGAGCTCCGACAAGGGGATTAAATGAGCAGTTCTTC.

Here the CDR3 DNA reads TGTGCCACTGCCTCCGGCGGGGGCGGCACAGATACGCAGTATTTT. This gives the protein CATASGGGGTDTQYF. The chain has TRBV19 and TRBJ2-3, with D perhaps TRBD2 (7 bases). CDR1 is LNHDA, CDR2 SQIVND, per germline (reference sequence). V lost 10 bases and J 1 base, leaving 18 bases between the germline ends. CDR3 size: 15 residues.